This T cell receptor (beta chain) was observed in a study of cytomegalovirus exposure and HLA in healthy donors. Study-level points and caveats: An observed cluster of highly shared sequence variants was recorded as a likely sequencing artifact. The majority of TCR sequences were rare, yet some public TCRs appeared in many donors. For cytomegalovirus status, the classifier reportedly gave diagnoses with high specificity and sensitivity. The listing of 150 to 200 TCR beta chains classed them as cytomegalovirus-associated.

Amplification used 60 Vbeta primers and 13 Jbeta primers. Produced via immunoSEQ multiplex PCR; TCRdb's table is partial and in-frame only. The repertoire holds about 98,000 clones, with around 80% as singletons. For this clone: Its antigen is unidentified.

CDR3 length: 16 amino acids. Germline V CDR1 and CDR2: SEHNR, FQNEAQ (reference sequence). V lost 6 bases, J lost 0 bases, and 6 bases stayed unmatched. The sequencing sample was made of PBMCs. The receptor was derived from a man in his sixties in good health and CMV-seropositive. The V and J genes are TRBV7-9 and TRBJ1-5; 9 bases map to TRBD1. CDR3 region: CASSSGTGPSNQPQHF. Here the CDR3 DNA reads TGTGCCAGCAGTAGTGGGACAGGGCCTAGCAATCAGCCCCAGCATTTT.